A single TCR beta chain is shown here with its context. This specimen comes from a study of blood T cell repertoires in COVID-19. Germline V gene data show CDR1 as ENHRY and CDR2 as SYGVKD. With V trimmed by 9 bases and J by 7 bases, 6 bases remained unmatched. The CDR3 runs to 13 residues. Only in-frame clones appear in the TCRdb table, and some are missing; sequencing was by immunoSEQ multiplex PCR. The sample consists of 200,000 to 300,000 clones, approximately 80% of them appearing once. The sequencing input was peripheral blood. The rearrangement uses TRBV10-3 and TRBJ2-2, with TRBD2 matching 9 bases. The source of this sequence is a man aged 55 to 70 with acute or convalescent COVID-19. The CDR3 loop is CAIQTSGGGELFF. In nucleotides, the CDR3 is TGTGCCATACAGACTAGCGGTGGCGGGGAGCTGTTTTTT.